This T cell receptor (beta chain) is drawn from a study of cytomegalovirus exposure and HLA in healthy donors. The PCR had 60 Vbeta and 13 Jbeta primers. Data came from immunoSEQ multiplex PCR; TCRdb stores just in-frame clones and leaves some out. This table lists around 75,000 clones. The CDR3 is 15 residues long. Germline values: CDR1 SGHRS, CDR2 YFSETQ. V lost 4 bases, J lost 3 bases, and 7 bases stayed unmatched. The sequenced sample consisted of PBMCs. This clonotype was obtained from a man aged 50-60 years in good health and CMV-seropositive. The rearrangement links TRBV5-1 to TRBJ1-1; 9 bases align to TRBD1. CDR3: CASSKEGTGHTEAFF. CDR3 sequence (DNA): TGCGCCAGCAGCAAGGAGGGGACAGGGCACACTGAAGCTTTCTTT.